The 17 T cell receptor beta chains listed next were all sequenced from one sample in a study of blood T cell repertoires in COVID-19. Generated by immunoSEQ multiplex PCR, the TCRdb table keeps only in-frame clones and is missing some. This table holds about 330,000 clones, roughly 90% found once. Sequences were obtained from PBMCs or T cells enriched from blood (not recorded which). These receptors were taken from a woman in her 30s who had recovered from COVID-19.

The table lists this clone with a few counts. The genes are TRBV19 and TRBJ1-3; D is perhaps TRBD1 (5 bases). V was shortened by 7 bases and J by 2 bases, with 18 bases between the two germline ends. Germline V CDR1 and CDR2: LNHDA, SQIVND (reference sequence). CDR3 length: 16 residues. CDR3 residues: CASTKPGGVAGNTIYF. The CDR3, as DNA: TGTGCCAGTACCAAGCCGGGGGGAGTAGCTGGAAACACCATATATTTT. The variable domain in full, with the rest retrieved from reference TRBV19 and TRBJ1-3, is DGGITQSPKYLFRKEGQNVTLSCEQNLNHDAMYWYRQDPGQGLRLIYYSQIVNDFQKGDIAEGYSVSREKKESFPLTVTSAQKNPTAFYLCASTKPGGVAGNTIYFGEGSWLTVV.

The chain recombines TRBV5-4 with TRBJ1-1; 9 positions match TRBD1. Germline V gives CDR1 SGHNT, CDR2 YYREEE (reference sequence). The CDR3 covers 12 residues. V was pared by 4 bases and J by 8 bases, with 3 bases of the junction left unmatched. The CDR3 is CASSDGQGEAFF. CDR3 DNA: TGTGCCAGCAGCGACGGACAGGGGGAAGCTTTCTTT.

This rearrangement joins TRBV6-5 to TRBJ2-7, with unresolved D. Germline V lookup: CDR1 MNHEY, CDR2 SVGAGI. V was trimmed by 6 bases and J by 2 bases, leaving 8 bases between them. The CDR3 length is 12 residues. CDR3 sequence reads: CASSDTPYEQYF. CDR3 DNA: TGTGCCAGCAGCGACACTCCCTACGAGCAGTACTTC.

The chain recombines TRBV5-1 with TRBJ2-5; no definite D call. V lost 0 bases and J lost 3, with 9 bases in between. This CDR3 is 14 amino acids long. Germline-derived CDR1 and CDR2 are SGHRS and YFSETQ. CDR3 DNA: TGCGCCAGCAGCTTGGAAGTCAGAAAAGAGACCCAGTACTTC. It yields the protein CASSLEVRKETQYF.

This clone was detected once. The V and J genes are TRBV15 and TRBJ2-2; 11 bases align to TRBD1. Germline V gene lookup returns CDR1 LNHNV and CDR2 YYDKDF (reference sequence). The CDR3 is 15 amino acids. The trim removed 0 bases at V and 9 bases at J, leaving 3 bases unmatched. Here the CDR3 DNA reads TGTGCCACCAGCAGAGAAGGGACAGGGGGACGGGAGCTGTTTTTT. This codes for CATSREGTGGRELFF.

The rearrangement uses TRBV9 and TRBJ2-4; TRBD1 matches at 7 bases. The germline CDR1 and CDR2 sequences are SGDLS and YYNGEE. Trimming at V came to 3 bases and at J to 3 bases, leaving 12 bases not matched to a gene. This CDR3 has 17 residues. The CDR3 spells CASSENRQGVDKNIQYF. CDR3 DNA: TGTGCCAGCAGCGAAAACCGACAGGGTGTGGACAAAAACATTCAGTACTTC.

The chain couples TRBV10-3 to TRBJ2-7; TRBD2 matches at 10 bases. This CDR3 has 20 residues. V shed 6 bases, J shed 2 bases, and the junction held 22 bases outside the gene matches. Germline V lookup: CDR1 ENHRY, CDR2 SYGVKD. The CDR3 coding sequence is TGTGCCATCAGCGACCCTTGGGAGCGGGGGGGCAAGGGTCCTACCTACGAGCAGTACTTC. Amino acids: CAISDPWERGGKGPTYEQYF.

The genes are TRBV4-1 and TRBJ1-6, with D possibly being TRBD1 (5 bases). V lost 0 bases to trimming and J lost 7 bases, with 16 bases between them. The length of the CDR3 is 17 residues. CDR1 MGHRA and CDR2 YSYEKL come from the germline V gene. CDR3 protein: CASSQDGGTGGNSPLHF. The CDR3 bases are TGCGCCAGCAGCCAAGATGGGGGGACGGGGGGGAATTCACCCCTCCACTTT.

The chain joins TRBV28 to TRBJ1-2; 12 nucleotides line up with TRBD1. This CDR3 contains 16 residues. J gave up 9 bases and V 5 bases, and 13 bases lay outside the gene matches. From germline, CDR1 is MDHEN and CDR2 SYDVKM. CDR3 in DNA: TGTGCCAGCAGTGTACGGGACAGGGGGCCAATACTGAGCTACACCTTC. It encodes CASSVRDRGPILSYTF.

This chain uses TRBV3-1 (or the pseudogene TRBV3-2) with TRBJ2-3; 11 bases are shared with TRBD1. Per the germline V gene, CDR1 is LGHDT and CDR2 is YNNKEL (reference sequence). Trimming removed 3 bases from V and 3 bases from J; junction bases left unmatched: 2. The CDR3 sequence is 15 residues long. The CDR3 sequence is CASSHRDRGTDTQYF. In DNA, the CDR3 is TGTGCCAGCAGCCACCGGGACAGGGGGACAGATACGCAGTATTTT.

The V and J genes are TRBV5-6 and TRBJ2-1, with 10 bases lining up with TRBD1. The CDR3 sequence is 15 residues long. V was clipped by 0 bases and J by 8 bases; unmatched bases: 5. The germline gives CDR1 SGHDT, CDR2 YYEEEE. The CDR3 DNA is TGTGCCAGCAGCTTGGAGGGACAGGGGACGGATGAGCAGTTCTTC. The encoded protein is CASSLEGQGTDEQFF.

This chain uses TRBV28 with TRBJ2-2; 8 bases are a match to TRBD1. V lost 1 base to trimming and J lost 0 bases; unmatched junction nucleotides: 10. Germline lookup yields CDR1 MDHEN and CDR2 SYDVKM. CDR3 size: 19 residues. Written as DNA, the CDR3 is TGTGCCAGCAGTTTATACGGCGACAGGGGAGTCGCGAACACCGGGGAGCTGTTTTTT. This encodes CASSLYGDRGVANTGELFF.

The chain couples TRBV7-8 to TRBJ2-3, with a tentative D call TRBD1 (6 bases). From germline, CDR1 is SGHVS and CDR2 FQNEAQ. The CDR3 length is 13 residues. V lost 5 bases to trimming and J lost 7 bases, with 13 bases between them. The CDR3 nucleotides read TGTGCCAGCAGCCCAGGGGTGGGCAATACGCAGTATTTT. Translation: CASSPGVGNTQYF.

The rearrangement uses TRBV9 and TRBJ2-2; 10 positions agree with TRBD1. The CDR3 runs 16 residues. Germline CDR1 is SGDLS and CDR2 is YYNGEE. V trimming: 4 bases; J trimming: 4 bases; junction bases outside the gene matches: 7. The CDR3 DNA sequence: TGTGCCAGCAGCCCGGGGACAGGGGAGTTCACCGGGGAGCTGTTTTTT. Translated: CASSPGTGEFTGELFF.

This clone turned up a few times. V gene TRBV7-9 combines with J gene TRBJ1-2; 7 nucleotides match TRBD1. Germline V gene sequence: CDR1 SEHNR, CDR2 FQNEAQ (reference sequence). V lost 3 bases, J lost 4 bases, and 8 bases stayed unmatched. CDR3 length equals 15 residues. The CDR3 reads CASSLGDSASYGYTF. CDR3 sequence (DNA): TGTGCCAGCAGCTTGGGGGACAGCGCGTCCTATGGCTACACCTTC.

This chain links TRBV20-1 with TRBJ1-4; D is unresolved. The CDR3 has 11 residues. V lost 2 bases, J lost 8 bases, and 6 bases lay in between. Germline loops: CDR1 DFQATT, CDR2 SNEGSKA (reference sequence). In nucleotides, the CDR3 is TGCAGTGCTAGAAAACGGGAAAAACTGTTTTTT. It yields the protein CSARKREKLFF.

There are a few counts of this clone. This chain joins TRBV4-1 and TRBJ1-1, with D unclear. CDR3 length: 12 amino acids. Germline CDR1 and CDR2: MGHRA and YSYEKL. V was shortened by 4 bases and J by 5 bases, with 8 bases between the two germline ends. The CDR3 DNA follows: TGCGCCAGCAGCCGACCCGGGACTGAAGCTTTCTTT. The encoded protein is CASSRPGTEAFF.